In this sample, the clone carrying this TCR beta chain turned up a few times. This sample stems from a study of blood T cell repertoires in COVID-19. Across the study: Donors in the United States, Italy and Spain gave samples during acute or convalescent COVID-19.

Study processing details: Amplification of reference gene primers was used by the study to estimate nucleated cell counts. Here immunoSEQ multiplex PCR was the method, and the copy in TCRdb shows in-frame clones only, minus some. Clone size and V and J calls were adopted from that table, with D and trimming inferred from the DNA. The table has 150,000 or so clones, less than 90% seen once. V was shortened by 2 bases and J by 8 bases, with 12 bases between the two germline ends. Germline V gene data show CDR1 as MGHDK and CDR2 as SYGVNS. CDR3 length equals 13 residues. The chain has TRBV25-1 and TRBJ1-1; no firm D call. The specimen sequenced was PBMCs or T cells enriched from blood (not recorded which). This sequence was found in a human donor with acute COVID-19. The donor label of this sample is uncertain. DNA for the CDR3: TGTGCCAGCAGTGAAACCCTCCACCGGGAAGCTTTCTTT. Its protein is CASSETLHREAFF.